This paragraph covers one TCR beta chain sequence. Its target antigen remains unknown. Qualities for individual bases were not recorded, and no much larger clone is one base off. Libraries were made using PCR. DNA from cultured CD4+ T cells was subjected to TCR sequencing with the Oncomine TCR Beta short-read assay at the Johns Hopkins FTIC core. The QIAamp micro DNA kit was used to extract genomic DNA from the cultured CD4+ T cells. Oncomine TCR Beta libraries from cultured CD4+ T cells were pooled using unique dual indexes and sequenced on an Illumina iSeq 100. The paper's data handling went like this. Non-productive sequences were removed, and CDR3s not starting with C, not ending with F or W, or shorter than 7 amino acids were discarded. Antigen-specific clonotypes were identified with the MANAFEST web application by comparing peptide-stimulated wells with reference and other culture wells. Positive clones required FDR below 0.05, an odds ratio above 5, and productive frequency above 0.1% in at least two of three replicate wells. A clonotype counted as cross-reactive if it showed significant expansion both in the SARS-CoV-2 spike wells and in at least one common cold coronavirus spike condition. CDR3 homology was assessed with Levenshtein distances (stringdist) and unrooted phylogenetic trees (ape) in R version 3.6.1. TCRdb reprocessing: public reads trimmed at Q25 with fastp, clones called with MiXCR, in-frame beta chains kept. Under each unique CDR3 protein, matching rows form one entry showing the most common genes and DNA. TCRdb's processing, not the study's, gives the V and J calls here. Across this sample there are over 20,000 distinct CDR3 sequences, with approximately 50% seen only once. About 4.9% of the sample lies in the top ten.

The treatment or condition label on this specimen signifies: approximately nine-day PBMC culture with coronavirus spike peptide pools or control peptides (ViraFEST assay). The ViraFEST assay was used in the study, in which antigen-specific T cells were expanded with peptide pools and expanded clonotypes were subsequently identified by TCR sequencing. The convalescent patients' positive SARS-CoV-2 PCR tests were from March to December 2020, which was before the Alpha, Beta and Delta variants emerged in the United States. Each well held more than 1.5 million PBMCs cultured in IMDM containing around 5% human AB serum and 9 to 10 IU/ml IL-2, with 10 ug/ml peptide pools added. Half of the culture medium was replaced with fresh IL-2-containing medium on days 3 and 7. After approximately 11 days of culture, CD4+ T cells were isolated by negative selection with the EasySep CD4+ T cell isolation kit. PBMCs were separated from whole blood using Ficoll-Paque Plus gradient centrifugation and then either used fresh or cryopreserved at -140C. Culture conditions were generally each tested in triplicate wells.

These data originate in a study of vaccination and CD4 T cells after COVID-19 (dated by TCRdb to about 2022). Background on the whole study: Every convalescent patient had a positive nasal swab PCR test for SARS-CoV-2, with mild disease in nine patients and severe disease in one. The convalescent cohort comprised six males and four females, including two Hispanic individuals, seven Caucasians, two Asians and one multiracial person. Participants received two doses of either the Pfizer-BioNTech BNT162b2 vaccine (n=8) or the Moderna mRNA-1273 vaccine (n=2). Post-COVID blood samples were collected from convalescent patients a median of roughly 100 days after diagnosis, with a range of roughly 35 to 170 days. Post-vaccine blood samples were collected a median of approximately 77 days after the second vaccine dose, ranging from about 12 to 250 days. For stimulating the cultures, overlapping spike peptide pools were used, derived from SARS-CoV-2 as well as from the common cold coronaviruses HCoV-NL63, HCoV-OC43 and HCoV-229E. In control cultures, a CEFX viral epitope pool was used as positive control, an HIV-1 Nef peptide pool was used as negative control, or no peptide was added. In nine to eleven COVID-19 convalescent patients and a few infection-naive healthy vaccine recipients, researchers compared the spike-specific CD4+ TCR repertoire from before mRNA vaccination with the repertoire from after. General findings and caveats noted by the study authors: In convalescent patients, a median about 84% of post-vaccine SARS-CoV-2-reactive clones were detected only after vaccination, and vaccine-specific priming was suggested by this finding. The median count of SARS-CoV-2-reactive clonotypes went up from 20 to 25 after infection to about 41 after vaccination, although the change was not significant. Relatively few convalescent patients were included in the study, and early timepoints after natural infection were not analyzed. Nearly all vaccine-specific clones in convalescent patients (304 of 307) were mono-reactive for SARS-CoV-2 spike rather than cross-reactive with common cold coronaviruses.

The CDR3 goes from the cysteine to the phenylalanine over 14 residues. Only CDR3 DNA is held: 42 bases, read in frame from base 1. From the germline V gene (reference sequence), CDR1 is GTSNPN and CDR2 is SVGIG. Unmatched junction bases come to 2, with V trimmed by 0 bases and J by 1 base. The receptor chain draws on TRBV30 and TRBJ1-1, with 7 central nucleotides matching TRBD1. The sample was CD4+ T cells from blood, cultured in vitro. The TCR was taken from a human donor who had recovered from COVID-19. The sequence in DNA is TGTGCCTGGAGTGTGAAGGGGGCGAACACTGAAGCTTTCTTT. It is translated as CAWSVKGANTEAFF.